This TCR beta chain came from a study of chemoradiotherapy in HPV16-positive cancers. Study-level information: Functional T-cell assays on two HPV16-positive patients' cells defined candidate HPV-specific clones and common TCR motifs. General study points: For HPV16-positive patients, expanding HPV-responsive T cells associated with longer recurrence-free survival.

Generated by immunoSEQ multiplex PCR, the TCRdb table keeps only in-frame clones and is missing some. This repertoire shows about 1,600 clones, 65% to 75% found once; its top ten account for about 8%. Remarks on this clone: The antigen remains unidentified.

The CDR3 totals 15 residues. Trimming pared 3 bases from V and 8 bases from J, leaving 19 bases between. Germline values: CDR1 LGHNA, CDR2 YNFKEQ. The sample was tumor tissue, taken from a patient who underwent chemoradiotherapy. V gene TRBV4-2 combines with J gene TRBJ1-2; a weak D match, TRBD1 (5 bases). This TCR was sampled from a human donor with HPV-associated anogenital cancer. The CDR3 loop is CASSQDDGTEEGYTF. The CDR3 region has the DNA TGTGCCAGCAGCCAGGATGACGGGACGGAGGAGGGCTACACCTTC.